The 16 T cell receptor beta chains below come from one sample, sequenced in a study of blood T cell repertoires in COVID-19. Profiling relied on immunoSEQ multiplex PCR, and the TCRdb table lists in-frame clones only, not all of them. The profile shows around 250,000 clones, nearly 90% of them singletons. Specimen: peripheral blood. The receptors stem from a woman aged 55-75 years with COVID-19, enrolled during active disease.

J is TRBJ2-6 and V is TRBV18; 9 nucleotides match TRBD2. The length of the CDR3 is 19 residues. CDR1 is KGHSH and CDR2 is LQKENI in the germline V gene. With 1 base clipped from V and 0 bases from J, the junction kept 7 bases outside the gene matches. Written as DNA, the CDR3 is TGTGCCAGCTCACCACGGCCAGCGGGGGGCGACTCTGGGGCCAACGTCCTGACTTTC. This translates into CASSPRPAGGDSGANVLTF.

This chain links TRBV7-3 with TRBJ2-1; D is possibly TRBD1 (6 bases). Germline values: CDR1 SGHTA, CDR2 FQGTGA. This CDR3 is 13 amino acids long. V was shortened by 2 bases and J by 8 bases, with 10 bases between the two germline ends. The CDR3 DNA follows: TGTGCCAGCAGCTTACAGGGGTACGATGAGCAGTTCTTC. Translation gives CASSLQGYDEQFF.

This chain uses TRBV5-1 with TRBJ2-7, with TRBD1 matching over 8 bases. This CDR3 contains 16 residues. Germline V lookup: CDR1 SGHRS, CDR2 YFSETQ. J was trimmed by 2 bases and V by 3 bases; bases with no gene match: 10. The CDR3 is CASSWGGQGIPYEQYF. The DNA of the CDR3 is TGCGCCAGCAGCTGGGGAGGACAGGGAATACCCTACGAGCAGTACTTC.

The chain combines TRBV27 with TRBJ1-2, with 9 bases fitting TRBD1. J gave up 6 bases and V 0 bases, and 8 bases lay outside the gene matches. Per the germline V gene, CDR1 is MNHEY and CDR2 is SMNVEV (reference sequence). CDR3 size: 16 residues. The CDR3, as DNA: TGTGCCAGCAGTTTATCTCAAAGACAGGGGGTCAATGGCTACACCTTC. It encodes CASSLSQRQGVNGYTF.

This clone was detected a few times. Other nucleotide sequences in the sample specify the same CDR3. The V gene is TRBV19, the J gene TRBJ2-3; 16 nucleotides align to TRBD2. Germline V CDR1 and CDR2: LNHDA, SQIVND (reference sequence). The CDR3 length is 17 residues. The J segment lost 4 bases and the V segment lost 4 bases, leaving 5 bases of the junction unmatched. CDR3: CASSTPGLAGGADTQYF. The CDR3 bases are TGTGCCAGTAGTACCCCGGGACTAGCGGGGGGGGCAGATACGCAGTATTTT.

V gene TRBV3-1 (or the pseudogene TRBV3-2) combines with J gene TRBJ1-1; D call uncertain. Trimming removed 0 bases at V and 4 bases at J, with 9 bases between. Germline CDR1 is LGHDT and CDR2 is YNNKEL (reference sequence). The CDR3 spans 14 residues. The CDR3 here is CASSQDSGPTEAFF. DNA for the CDR3: TGTGCCAGCAGCCAAGATAGCGGGCCCACTGAAGCTTTCTTT.

V gene TRBV13 combines with J gene TRBJ1-2, with D unclear. The CDR3 is 14 amino acids. Germline loops: CDR1 PRHDT, CDR2 FYEKMQ (reference sequence). Trimming removed 5 bases from V and 5 bases from J, with 15 bases in between. The CDR3 loop reads CASSVSVWSYGYTF. CDR3 bases: TGTGCCAGCAGCGTTAGCGTCTGGAGTTATGGCTACACCTTC.

The rearrangement links TRBV18 to TRBJ1-2, with 7 nucleotides matching TRBD1. The germline CDR1 and CDR2 sequences are KGHSH and LQKENI. V shed 3 bases and J 2 bases; nucleotides not matched to a gene: 15. CDR3 length: 18 residues. CDR3 sequence reads: CASSPVAGETGYNYGYTF. CDR3 DNA sequence: TGTGCCAGCTCACCCGTGGCCGGCGAGACAGGGTACAACTATGGCTACACCTTC.

This chain uses TRBV10-3 with TRBJ2-7, with D hard to call. Germline V lookup: CDR1 ENHRY, CDR2 SYGVKD. V was clipped by 3 bases and J by 0 bases, with 9 bases between them. This CDR3 region has 14 residues. The CDR3 bases are TGTGCCATCAGTGACTGGCATCTCTCCTACGAGCAGTACTTC. Translated: CAISDWHLSYEQYF.

J is TRBJ1-3 and V is TRBV19, with D perhaps TRBD1 (5 bases). This CDR3 is 17 amino acids long. Trimming cost V 7 bases and J 0 bases, with 19 bases left between them. Germline V gene data show CDR1 as LNHDA and CDR2 as SQIVND (reference sequence). Here the CDR3 reads CASTLSYDSASGNTIYF. CDR3 sequence (DNA): TGTGCCAGTACTCTCTCTTATGACAGCGCCTCTGGAAACACCATATATTTT.

CDR3 amino acids: CAWSVLDQPQHF. The CDR3, as DNA: TGTGCCTGGAGTGTACTAGATCAGCCCCAGCATTTT. The V and J genes are TRBV30 and TRBJ1-5; no reliable D call. The CDR3 totals 12 residues. Germline V CDR1 and CDR2: GTSNPN, SVGIG (reference sequence). The V end was cut by 0 bases, the J end by 5 bases, with 5 bases between.

This clone was recorded a few times. The J gene is TRBJ1-2, the V gene TRBV27, with 8 bases fitting TRBD1. The CDR3 has 16 residues. Germline CDR1 MNHEY, CDR2 SMNVEV (reference sequence). With V trimmed by 0 bases and J by 5 bases, 8 bases remained unmatched. As DNA, the CDR3 is TGTGCCAGCAGTTTATCAGGTCGACAGGGGAATTATGGCTACACCTTC. It codes for CASSLSGRQGNYGYTF.

J is TRBJ1-6 and V is TRBV21-1. TRBV21-1 is deemed a pseudogene. This CDR3 contains 16 residues. CDR3 protein: CASSKGGEEENSPLHF. The DNA of the CDR3 is TGTGCCAGCAGCAAAGGGGGGGAAGAAGAGAATTCACCCCTCCACTTT.

This clone has only a few counts. The chain is built from TRBV15 and TRBJ1-5; maybe TRBD1 (6 bases). This CDR3 spans 15 amino acids. V dropped 4 bases and J dropped 2 bases, with 12 bases sitting between them. CDR1 and CDR2 (germline): LNHNV, YYDKDF (reference sequence). The CDR3 spells CATSTTGMRNQPQHF. The CDR3 nucleotides read TGTGCCACCAGCACAACAGGGATGCGCAATCAGCCCCAGCATTTT.

The CDR3 is CASSAAPQGPGFTEAFF. Written as DNA, the CDR3 is TGTGCCAGCAGTGCGGCGCCTCAGGGGCCTGGGTTCACTGAAGCTTTCTTT. The rearrangement links TRBV25-1 to TRBJ1-1; D possibly corresponds to TRBD1 (6 bases). The CDR3 spans 17 residues. Germline CDR1 MGHDK, CDR2 SYGVNS. Trimming left V 4 bases short and J 4 bases short, with 22 bases between.

The chain has TRBV7-9 and TRBJ2-1, with a weak D call TRBD1 (6 bases). This CDR3 has 13 amino acids. V was clipped by 7 bases and J by 4 bases, with 11 bases between them. Germline values: CDR1 SEHNR, CDR2 FQNEAQ (reference sequence). The CDR3 nucleotides read TGTGCCAGCACACAGGGCGAGTACAATGAGCAGTTCTTC. This translates into CASTQGEYNEQFF.